These 29 T cell receptor beta chains were all obtained from the same sample, sequenced in a study of T cells in Graves' hyperthyroidism and ophthalmopathy. Amplification of TCR beta CDR3 regions used RNA as the template. TCR CDR3 regions were first amplified by RT-PCR with HTBI primers. In TCRdb, the multiplex PCR reads were re-called with MiXCR into one record per CDR3 protein. The table records just over 550,000 distinct CDR3 sequences, around 46% of them present only once. The sequenced material came from peripheral blood or thyroid tissue (not recorded which). The receptors were gathered from a woman younger than 30 with Graves' hyperthyroidism.

The chain combines TRBV29-1 with TRBJ2-5, with 12 bases identical to TRBD2. The germline V gene has CDR1 SQVTM and CDR2 ANQGSEA. This CDR3 has 17 residues. The J segment lost 2 bases and the V segment lost 3 bases, leaving 10 bases of the junction unmatched. The CDR3 DNA follows: TGCAGCGTTGAGTCGACTAGCGGGAGTTACCGGCAAGAGACCCAGTACTTC. Protein: CSVESTSGSYRQETQYF. Using reference TRBV29-1 and TRBJ2-5 for the parts outside the CDR3, the full variable domain is SAVISQKPSRDICQRGTSLTIQCQVDSQVTMMFWYRQQPGQSLTLIATANQGSEATYESGFVIDKFPISRPNLTFSTLTVSNMSPEDSSIYLCSVESTSGSYRQETQYFGPGTRLLVL.

The sample holds many counts of this clonotype. The chain recombines TRBV2 with TRBJ1-1; D is perhaps TRBD1 (5 bases). CDR1 and CDR2 (germline): SNHLY, FYNNEI. This CDR3 spans 13 amino acids. V was clipped by 6 bases and J by 1 base, with 9 bases between them. The CDR3 spells CASSDDRNTEAFF. The CDR3 bases are TGTGCCAGCAGCGACGACAGGAACACTGAAGCTTTCTTT. The variable domain in full, with the rest retrieved from reference TRBV2 and TRBJ1-1, is EPEVTQTPSHQVTQMGQEVILRCVPISNHLYFYWYRQILGQKVEFLVSFYNNEISEKSEIFDDQFSVERPDGSNFTLKIRSTKLEDSAMYFCASSDDRNTEAFFGQGTRLTVV.

A word on this clonotype: A much more abundant neighbour one base away suggests this may be a read error. No conserved phenylalanine or tryptophan is present at the end of the CDR3, so a read error is the likely explanation. The genes are TRBV11-2 and TRBJ1-1; the D is unclear. The ends were cut back, 9 bases at V and 4 bases at J, with 12 bases in the middle. Looked up from germline, CDR1 is SGHAT and CDR2 is FQNNGV. The CDR3 is 12 residues long. CDR3 DNA sequence: TGTGCCAGTGGGAAATTGGGCACTGAAGCTTTCGTT. Translating it yields CASGKLGTEAFV.

The chain couples TRBV7-8 to TRBJ1-2, with D possibly TRBD1 on 5 matching bases. Germline loops: CDR1 SGHVS, CDR2 FQNEAQ. The V end lost 1 base, the J end lost 8 bases, and 11 bases lay between the germline ends. This CDR3 has 13 amino acids. The CDR3 sequence is CASSLVFREGYTF. CDR3 bases: TGTGCCAGCAGCTTAGTGTTCAGGGAGGGCTACACCTTC. Variable domain in full (rest from reference TRBV7-8 and TRBJ1-2): GAGVSQSPRYKVAKRGQDVALRCDPISGHVSLFWYQQALGQGPEFLTYFQNEAQLDKSGLPSDRFFAERPEGSVSTLKIQRTQQEDSAVYLCASSLVFREGYTFGSGTRLTVV.

The J gene is TRBJ2-7, the V gene TRBV10-3; D may be TRBD1 or TRBD2 (6 bases each). From germline, CDR1 is ENHRY and CDR2 SYGVKD. The V gene lost 3 bases and the J gene lost 2 bases, with 14 bases spanning the gap. The CDR3 spans 15 residues. CDR3 nucleotide sequence: TGTGCCATCAGTGAACAGGGTGGAGGGCCCTACGAGCAGTACTTC. Its protein product is CAISEQGGGPYEQYF.

This clonotype was counted many times. The V gene is TRBV7-2, the J gene TRBJ2-5; D remains unclear. The V end lost 4 bases, the J end lost 5 bases, and 11 bases lay between the germline ends. The CDR3 consists of 13 residues. The V gene's germline CDR1 is SGHTA and CDR2 FQGNSA. This CDR3 is CASSSRIGETQYF. CDR3 sequence (DNA): TGTGCCAGCAGCTCCCGAATTGGGGAGACCCAGTACTTC.

CDR3 nucleotide sequence: TGCAGTGCTTGGATGTCGACAGGGGGCCATGAGACCCAGTACTTC. This translates into CSAWMSTGGHETQYF. The chain has TRBV20-1 and TRBJ2-5, with 10 positions matching TRBD1. Trimming took 5 bases from V and 5 from J; bases not matched to a gene: 11. This CDR3 contains 15 residues. Germline assignment: CDR1 DFQATT and CDR2 SNEGSKA (reference sequence).

This clonotype occurred a few times. This clone may be a read error of a much larger clone one base away. The chain links TRBV24-1 to TRBJ1-6; 9 bases agree with TRBD1. CDR3 size: 14 residues. From germline, CDR1 is KGHDR and CDR2 SFDVKD. The CDR3 DNA reads as TGTGCCGCCAGTGATCGGGACAGGGAATCACCCCTCCACTTT. The encoded protein is CAASDRDRESPLHF.

This clonotype was counted ten times or more. The gene calls are TRBV7-8 and TRBJ1-2; D is uncertain. CDR3 length: 13 amino acids. Between the trimmed V and J ends, which lost 1 base and 6 bases, there was a span of 9 bases. The germline V gene encodes CDR1 SGHVS and CDR2 FQNEAQ. CDR3 residues: CASSLEGGDGYTF. As DNA, the CDR3 is TGTGCCAGCAGCTTAGAGGGCGGCGATGGCTACACCTTC.

This clonotype was counted between two and nine times. The V gene is TRBV7-2, the J gene TRBJ1-1; D possibly corresponds to TRBD1 (5 bases). V was trimmed by 5 bases and J by 11 bases, leaving 18 bases between them. Germline assignment: CDR1 SGHTA and CDR2 FQGNSA. The CDR3 extends over 13 amino acids. The CDR3 sequence is CASSLQFEGSAFF. The CDR3 coding sequence is TGTGCCAGCAGCCTCCAGTTCGAGGGGTCGGCTTTCTTT. Variable domain in full (rest from reference TRBV7-2 and TRBJ1-1): GAGVSQSPSNKVTEKGKDVELRCDPISGHTALYWYRQSLGQGLEFLIYFQGNSAPDKSGLPSDRFSAERTGGSVSTLTIQRTQQEDSAVYLCASSLQFEGSAFFGQGTRLTVV.

The chain combines TRBV6-1 with TRBJ1-5, with no clear D. Germline loops: CDR1 MNHNS, CDR2 SASEGT. V was trimmed by 7 bases and J by 2 bases, leaving 9 bases between them. This CDR3 contains 13 residues. In DNA, the CDR3 is TGTGCCAGCACCCAAATCGGCAATCAGCCCCAGCATTTT. Residues: CASTQIGNQPQHF.

As DNA, the CDR3 is TGTGCCAGCAGTTCCGGGGTGGTCGATAATTCACCCCTCCACTTT. Protein: CASSSGVVDNSPLHF. The chain carries TRBV7-3 and TRBJ1-6; D gene unclear. Germline CDR1 and CDR2: SGHTA and FQGTGA. The CDR3 covers 15 residues. With 6 bases removed from V and 5 bases from J, the gap between germline ends came to 14 bases.

The V gene is TRBV12-3 or TRBV12-4, the J gene TRBJ1-1; no firm D call. The length of the CDR3 is 12 residues. Trimming removed 7 bases from V and 7 bases from J, with 13 bases in between. CDR3 DNA: TGTGCCAGCACCCACCTGGATGGTGAAGCTTTCTTT. This codes for CASTHLDGEAFF.

This chain joins TRBV11-2 and TRBJ1-2; 7 nucleotides align to TRBD1. V trimming: 5 bases; J trimming: 0 bases; junction bases outside the gene matches: 9. Germline V gene lookup returns CDR1 SGHAT and CDR2 FQNNGV. The CDR3 runs 16 residues. In DNA, the CDR3 is TGTGCCAGCAGCCTCAGGCAGGGGGAACCTAACTATGGCTACACCTTC. Protein sequence: CASSLRQGEPNYGYTF.

Worth noting for this clonotype: Sequence at one end of the junction differs from germline and may be a read error. The chain has TRBV7-9 and TRBJ1-1; possible D gene TRBD1, 6 bases. Germline V gives CDR1 SEHNR, CDR2 FQNEAQ (reference sequence). This CDR3 spans 15 amino acids. This CDR3 is CASSQEGHPKTEAFF. In nucleotides, the CDR3 is TGCGCCAGCAGCCAAGAGGGACACCCGAAGACTGAAGCTTTCTTT.

This rearrangement joins TRBV29-1 to TRBJ1-5; TRBD1 agrees at 9 bases. The CDR3 is made up of 13 amino acids. Germline CDR1 is SQVTM and CDR2 is ANQGSEA. V trimming: 6 bases; J trimming: 11 bases; junction bases outside the gene matches: 11. The CDR3 is CSVRDRVGETQHF. The CDR3 coding sequence is TGCAGCGTGCGGGACAGGGTAGGAGAGACCCAGCATTTT.

The rearrangement uses TRBV5-5 and TRBJ1-1; 9 nucleotides align to TRBD1. The ends lost 10 bases at V and 7 bases at J; junction bases unmatched: 8. This CDR3 is 12 amino acids long. Germline CDR1 SGHKS, CDR2 YYEKEE (reference sequence). In DNA, the CDR3 is TGTGCCTGCAATCCGGGACAGGGTGAAGCTTTCTTT. This sequence encodes CACNPGQGEAFF.

Ten or more counts support this clonotype. One end of the junction is discordant with germline, which a read error may explain. The V gene is TRBV10-3, the J gene TRBJ1-6, with no clear D. The CDR3 spans 14 residues. Germline-derived CDR1 and CDR2 are ENHRY and SYGVKD. CDR3 in DNA: TGTGCCATCACTGAGAGCTCCTATAATTCACCCCTCCACTTT. Translation: CAITESSYNSPLHF.

This clonotype has only one observation. The chain uses TRBV20-1 and TRBJ1-2; 9 positions match TRBD1. Germline-derived CDR1 and CDR2 are DFQATT and SNEGSKA (reference sequence). The V segment lost 5 bases and the J segment 2 bases; nucleotides outside the gene matches: 6. This CDR3 region has 14 residues. CDR3 protein: CSAYTGGANYGYTF. The CDR3 DNA is TGCAGTGCTTACACAGGGGGCGCGAACTATGGCTACACCTTC.

This clonotype was seen a handful of times. The J gene is TRBJ2-7, the V gene TRBV7-9; no clear D gene. The CDR3 has 15 residues. With 0 bases removed from V and 5 bases from J, the gap between germline ends came to 14 bases. Germline V lookup: CDR1 SEHNR, CDR2 FQNEAQ (reference sequence). DNA of the CDR3: TGTGCCAGCAGCTTAGCGCGAAGCGTTGGAGACGAGCAGTACTTC. Amino acids: CASSLARSVGDEQYF.

The sample holds many counts of this clonotype. The rearrangement joins TRBV7-3 to TRBJ1-1, with D hard to call. Germline CDR1 is SGHTA and CDR2 is FQGTGA. The CDR3 length is 13 residues. The V end lost 5 bases, the J end lost 5 bases, and 12 bases lay between the germline ends. CDR3 in amino acids: CASSLIRGTEAFF. Here the CDR3 DNA reads TGTGCCAGCAGCCTAATCCGGGGTACTGAAGCTTTCTTT.

This clonotype has at least ten counts. The gene calls are TRBV29-1 and TRBJ1-1, with D possibly being TRBD1 (5 bases). This CDR3 is 14 amino acids long. Trimming took 6 bases from V and 3 from J, leaving 17 bases between them. Germline CDR1 reads SQVTM; CDR2 reads ANQGSEA. DNA for the CDR3: TGCAGCGTCAAGGGCGGGGCGATAGACACTGAAGCTTTCTTT. Residues: CSVKGGAIDTEAFF.

The CDR3: CASGDTTNEKLFF. Here the CDR3 DNA reads TGCGCCAGTGGGGACACCACTAATGAAAAACTGTTTTTT. This rearrangement joins TRBV5-1 to TRBJ1-4; TRBD1 is a possible D gene (6 bases). The germline gives CDR1 SGHRS, CDR2 YFSETQ. The CDR3 has 13 residues. The V end lost 8 bases, the J end lost 2 bases, and 10 bases lay between the germline ends.

Notes on this clonotype: The germline gene is not matched at one end of the junction; a read error may be the cause. V usage is TRBV2 and J usage is TRBJ1-5; no clear D. CDR3 length: 15 amino acids. CDR1 and CDR2 (germline): SNHLY, FYNNEI. In DNA form, the CDR3 reads TGTGCCACCGACCGCGACGTGGGCCCCCATCAGCCTCAGCATTTT. This encodes CATDRDVGPHQPQHF.

The chain recombines TRBV5-1 with TRBJ2-7, with a tentative D call TRBD2 (5 bases). This CDR3 contains 14 residues. Germline V gene sequence: CDR1 SGHRS, CDR2 YFSETQ. V lost 1 base and J lost 6, with 14 bases in between. The CDR3 coding sequence is TGCGCCAGCAGCTTGTTGGTCGACGGAGGCGAGCAGTACTTC. Protein sequence: CASSLLVDGGEQYF.

This clonotype was recorded many times. This chain links TRBV12-3 or TRBV12-4 with TRBJ2-2; D is undetermined. CDR3 length: 14 residues. Trimming left V 4 bases short and J 5 bases short, with 11 bases between. CDR3 sequence: CASSYQERTGELFF. CDR3 sequence (DNA): TGTGCCAGCAGTTACCAGGAACGGACCGGGGAGCTGTTTTTT.

This clonotype has just a few counts. Here the CDR3 reads CASSQGTESSYEQYF. The CDR3 nucleotides are TGTGCCAGCAGCCAAGGGACGGAGAGCTCCTACGAGCAGTACTTC. The chain combines TRBV9 with TRBJ2-7, with D perhaps given as TRBD1 or TRBD2 (5 bases each). Germline V gives CDR1 SGDLS, CDR2 YYNGEE. V lost 4 bases to trimming and J lost 0 bases, with 14 bases between them. CDR3 length: 15 amino acids.

This clonotype was seen only a few times. The V call is TRBV7-9, the J call TRBJ1-4; 8 nucleotides align to TRBD1. V was pared by 2 bases and J by 3 bases, with 2 bases of the junction left unmatched. Germline CDR1 reads SEHNR; CDR2 reads FQNEAQ (reference sequence). This CDR3 contains 15 residues. This CDR3 is CASSLTGGPNEKLFF. CDR3 sequence (DNA): TGTGCCAGCAGCTTAACAGGGGGACCTAATGAAAAACTGTTTTTT. The entire variable domain, with the rest obtained from reference TRBV7-9 and TRBJ1-4, is as follows: DTGVSQNPRHKITKRGQNVTFRCDPISEHNRLYWYRQTLGQGPEFLTYFQNEAQLEKSRLLSDRFSAERPKGSFSTLEIQRTEQGDSAMYLCASSLTGGPNEKLFFGSGTQLSVL.

This clonotype was seen only a few times. CDR3 nucleotides: TGTGCCAGCAGCGTAGGGGACTACGAGCAGTACTTC. Translated: CASSVGDYEQYF. The V call is TRBV9, the J call TRBJ2-7, with unresolved D. Germline V gene lookup returns CDR1 SGDLS and CDR2 YYNGEE. V was shortened by 0 bases and J by 3 bases, with 4 bases between the two germline ends. CDR3 length: 12 residues. Using reference TRBV9 and TRBJ2-7 for the parts outside the CDR3, the full variable domain is DSGVTQTPKHLITATGQRVTLRCSPRSGDLSVYWYQQSLDQGLQFLIQYYNGEERAKGNILERFSAQQFPDLHSELNLSSLELGDSALYFCASSVGDYEQYFGPGTRLTVT.